This T cell receptor beta chain emerged from a study of tissue T cells after allogeneic stem cell transplantation. Regarding time point: mouse harvest day 7 after allogeneic transplant. Tail vein injection delivered 10^7 T-cell-depleted bone marrow cells and 10^6 splenic CD5+ T cells. Mice had MHC-mismatched B6 into BALB/c GVHD, sampled day 7 or 14. Profiled with immunoSEQ multiplex PCR; TCRdb holds only in-frame clones, not every one. The sample has under 7,000 clones; under 55% are singletons. Concerning this clone: The gene names given are mouse names. The read terminates 1 residue ahead of where the CDR3 ends, so the germline J gene completes it. The sample holds other DNA sequences that translate to the same CDR3.

V was trimmed by 4 bases and J by 0 bases, leaving 6 bases between them. The germline gives CDR1 KGHPV, CDR2 FQNQEV (reference sequence). The length of the CDR3 is 14 residues. The rearrangement uses TRBV26 and TRBJ1-4; D remains ambiguous. The sequence was collected from a female BALB/c mouse given C57BL/6 T cells with graft-versus-host disease after an allogeneic hematopoietic cell transplant. The specimen was gut tissue. The sequenced part of the CDR3 DNA is TGTGCCAGCAGTCGGCAGGTTTCCAACGAAAGATTATTT. Encoded protein: CASSRQVSNERLF. The CDR3, in full, reads CASSRQVSNERLFF.